Below, 11 T cell receptor beta chains from the same sample are listed, as sequenced in a study of cytomegalovirus exposure and HLA in healthy donors. PCR employed 60 Vbeta and 13 Jbeta primers. The table came from immunoSEQ multiplex PCR; TCRdb's copy has only in-frame clones and leaves some out. The sample shows about 100,000 clones, around 77% of them seen only once. Sequencing was performed on PBMCs. These receptor sequences come from a male donor in good health and CMV-seropositive.

This clone showed up just a few times. The chain couples TRBV10-1 to TRBJ2-4, with D perhaps matching TRBD1 or TRBD2 (6 bases each). Germline V gene sequence: CDR1 WNHNN, CDR2 SYGVQD (reference sequence). CDR3 length: 15 residues. Between the trimmed V and J ends, which lost 6 bases and 0 bases, there was a span of 12 bases. In DNA form, the CDR3 reads TGCGCCAGCAGCGAGGGGGGCCTAGCCAAAAACATTCAGTACTTC. As protein: CASSEGGLAKNIQYF.

This rearrangement joins TRBV7-2 to TRBJ2-1, with 9 bases identical to TRBD2. Per germline, CDR1 SGHTA and CDR2 FQGNSA. This CDR3 contains 15 residues. The junction had 8 bases not matched to a gene; V was cut back by 7 bases and J by 4 bases. CDR3 DNA: TGTGCCAGCACCCCAGGGACTAGCCTGTACAATGAGCAGTTCTTC. This codes for CASTPGTSLYNEQFF. The complete variable domain, with remaining parts taken from reference TRBV7-2 and TRBJ2-1, reads GAGVSQSPSNKVTEKGKDVELRCDPISGHTALYWYRQSLGQGLEFLIYFQGNSAPDKSGLPSDRFSAERTGGSVSTLTIQRTQQEDSAVYLCASTPGTSLYNEQFFGPGTRLTVL.

This sequence joins TRBV28 and TRBJ1-5, with TRBD1 matching over 9 bases. J was trimmed by 3 bases and V by 2 bases; bases with no gene match: 14. Germline V lookup: CDR1 MDHEN, CDR2 SYDVKM. There are 19 residues in the CDR3. As DNA, the CDR3 is TGTGCCAGCAGTTTACAACGGTGGCGGACAGGGGTCAACAATCAGCCCCAGCATTTT. Its translation is CASSLQRWRTGVNNQPQHF.

The V gene is TRBV27, the J gene TRBJ2-7; D possibly corresponds to TRBD2 (6 bases). The CDR3 sequence is 14 residues long. The ends were cut back, 3 bases at V and 2 bases at J, with 11 bases in the middle. The germline CDR1 and CDR2 sequences are MNHEY and SMNVEV (reference sequence). The CDR3 reads CASSFLAKTYEQYF. The CDR3 DNA follows: TGTGCCAGCAGTTTCCTAGCGAAAACCTACGAGCAGTACTTC.

In its sample, this clone was seen a few times. Other DNA sequences in this sample translate to the same CDR3. The V call is TRBV5-6, the J call TRBJ2-5, with TRBD1 matching over 7 bases. This CDR3 comprises 13 residues. CDR1 and CDR2 (germline): SGHDT, YYEEEE. V was pared by 3 bases and J by 1 base, with 0 bases of the junction left unmatched. CDR3 DNA: TGTGCCAGCAGCTGGGACAGCCAAGAGACCCAGTACTTC. It yields the protein CASSWDSQETQYF. Filled out from reference TRBV5-6 and TRBJ2-5, the complete variable domain reads DAGVTQSPTHLIKTRGQQVTLRCSPKSGHDTVSWYQQALGQGPQFIFQYYEEEERQRGNFPDRFSGHQFPNYSSELNVNALLLGDSALYLCASSWDSQETQYFGPGTRLLVL.

This clone was observed a handful of times. Germline is not matched at one junction end, which may reflect a read error. This chain links TRBV7-9 with TRBJ2-7; 8 bases are shared with TRBD1. CDR3 size: 13 residues. In germline, CDR1 is SEHNR, CDR2 FQNEAQ (reference sequence). In DNA form, the CDR3 reads TGTTCCAGCAGCTTCAGGGGGCGATACGAGCAGTACTTC. It codes for CSSSFRGRYEQYF. The full variable domain, with the rest looked up from reference TRBV7-9 and TRBJ2-7, is DTGVSQNPRHKITKRGQNVTFRCDPISEHNRLYWYRQTLGQGPEFLTYFQNEAQLEKSRLLSDRFSAERPKGSFSTLEIQRTEQGDSAMYLCSSSFRGRYEQYFGPGTRLTVT.

The chain recombines TRBV19 with TRBJ2-1, with 7 positions matching TRBD2. Losses at the gene ends were 4 bases for V and 0 bases for J; bases not matched to a gene: 6. The CDR3 has 16 residues. Germline assignment: CDR1 LNHDA and CDR2 SQIVND (reference sequence). DNA for the CDR3: TGTGCCAGTAGTAGGGACTACCTGAGCTCCTACAATGAGCAGTTCTTC. Its translation: CASSRDYLSSYNEQFF.

The chain combines TRBV7-9 with TRBJ2-7; 9 bases are a match to TRBD1. Germline CDR1 is SEHNR and CDR2 is FQNEAQ (reference sequence). The CDR3 covers 15 residues. V lost 4 bases and J lost 2; bases outside the gene matches: 6. CDR3 coding DNA: TGTGCCAGCAGCTCAGGACAGGGGTTAGCCTACGAGCAGTACTTC. The encoded protein is CASSSGQGLAYEQYF.

The rearrangement links TRBV6-5 to TRBJ1-4, with D hard to call. The CDR3 runs to 15 residues. Germline assignment: CDR1 MNHEY and CDR2 SVGAGI. Trimming cost V 0 bases and J 5 bases, with 10 bases left between them. CDR3: CASSYSASENEKLFF. For the CDR3, the DNA is TGTGCCAGCAGTTACTCGGCAAGCGAAAATGAAAAACTGTTTTTT.

The chain recombines TRBV19 with TRBJ1-1; weak D call: TRBD1 (5 bases). The V gene lost 0 bases and the J gene lost 4 bases, with 9 bases spanning the gap. Germline CDR1 LNHDA, CDR2 SQIVND (reference sequence). This CDR3 is 14 amino acids long. This chain's CDR3 is CASSIDWGFTEAFF. The CDR3, as DNA: TGTGCCAGTAGTATAGATTGGGGCTTCACTGAAGCTTTCTTT.

This clone was found a few times. This rearrangement joins TRBV7-2 to TRBJ2-1, with D uncertain. The ends were cut back, 6 bases at V and 7 bases at J, with 13 bases in the middle. CDR1 is SGHTA, CDR2 FQGNSA, per germline. The CDR3 totals 13 residues. The CDR3 sequence: CASSYTSLNEQFF. CDR3 nucleotide sequence: TGTGCCAGCAGTTATACCTCGCTAAATGAGCAGTTCTTC. Using reference TRBV7-2 and TRBJ2-1 for the parts outside the CDR3, the full variable domain is GAGVSQSPSNKVTEKGKDVELRCDPISGHTALYWYRQSLGQGLEFLIYFQGNSAPDKSGLPSDRFSAERTGGSVSTLTIQRTQQEDSAVYLCASSYTSLNEQFFGPGTRLTVL.